The clone carrying this TCR beta chain has more than one count but fewer than ten. Profiling relied on immunoSEQ multiplex PCR, and the TCRdb table lists in-frame clones only, not all of them. The repertoire holds roughly 200,000 clones, with 85% to 90% as singletons. This CDR3 region has 14 residues. V lost 4 bases to trimming and J lost 6 bases, with 14 bases between them. Germline lookup yields CDR1 SGHDT and CDR2 YYEEEE. The data were taken from a study of blood T cell repertoires in COVID-19. Sample: PBMCs or T cells enriched from blood (not recorded which). V gene TRBV5-6 combines with J gene TRBJ2-1, with D possibly being TRBD2 (5 bases). This receptor was identified in a woman in her thirties or forties with acute COVID-19. The CDR3 DNA follows: TGTGCCAGCAGCCCAGGACTGGGCAGCAATGAGCAGTTCTTC. Translation: CASSPGLGSNEQFF.